This T cell receptor (beta chain) was identified during a study of early T cells in non-severe SARS-CoV-2 infection. For the study at large: Chains stayed unpaired after sequencing of bulk RNA from unsorted whole blood. Study results and limitations: VDJdb matching, biased toward anti-spike CD8 responses, missed private and CD4 specificities.

This clonotype has at least ten counts. What it binds is not known. cDNA molecules, individually, were tagged with unique molecular identifiers. TCRdb re-called the 5' RACE reads with MiXCR, one entry per CDR3 protein. Altogether about 63,000 distinct CDR3 sequences are present, 10% to 15% being singletons, with the ten largest covering about 4.7%. The sequenced material came from whole blood. The clonotype originates from an adult who was a healthcare worker with PCR-confirmed SARS-CoV-2 infection or an uninfected control (not recorded which).

CDR3 DNA: TGTGCCAGCAGACAGGACAGAAATGAGCAGTTCTTC. It yields the protein CASRQDRNEQFF. This sequence joins TRBV2 and TRBJ2-1; weak D call: TRBD1 (6 bases). The CDR3 runs 12 residues. Germline lookup yields CDR1 SNHLY and CDR2 FYNNEI. The V end was cut by 6 bases, the J end by 7 bases, with 10 bases between.